This TCR beta chain was sequenced in a study of cytomegalovirus exposure and HLA in healthy donors. About the research overall: Some 85 million unique TCRs, all from HLA-typed donors, were included in an early release of the data.

Of note for this clone: Antigen unknown.

The study's findings and limits: Analysis was performed later, and it showed HLA-associated TCR beta chains to be more clonally expanded than equally common others. The study put 150 to 200 TCR beta chains on its list as cytomegalovirus-associated. Using the classifier, cytomegalovirus status was reportedly diagnosed with high specificity and sensitivity.

The PCR ran on 60 Vbeta and 13 Jbeta primers. Sequenced by immunoSEQ multiplex PCR; TCRdb stores in-frame clones only, minus some. The top ten hold 1.5% of the sample, which has over 150,000 clones, more than 75% seen once. The germline gives CDR1 SGHRS, CDR2 YFSETQ. CDR3 size: 15 residues. V was clipped by 0 bases and J by 0 bases, with 9 bases between them. Sequences were obtained from PBMCs. This chain uses TRBV5-1 with TRBJ1-1; D is uncertain. The sequence was obtained from a girl between 5 and 17 years old in good health and CMV-seropositive. The CDR3, as DNA: TGCGCCAGCAGCTTGGAATGGAGAGTGAACACTGAAGCTTTCTTT. Encoded protein: CASSLEWRVNTEAFF.